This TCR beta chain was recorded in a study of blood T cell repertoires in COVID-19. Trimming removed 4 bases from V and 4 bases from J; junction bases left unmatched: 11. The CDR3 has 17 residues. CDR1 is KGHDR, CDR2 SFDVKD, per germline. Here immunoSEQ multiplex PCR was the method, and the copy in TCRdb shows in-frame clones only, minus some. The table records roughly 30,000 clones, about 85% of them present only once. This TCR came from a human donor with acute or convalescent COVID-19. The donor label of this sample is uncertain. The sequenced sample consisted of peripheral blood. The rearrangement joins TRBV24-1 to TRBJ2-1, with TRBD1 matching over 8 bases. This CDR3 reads CATSEFPGTGSYNEQFF. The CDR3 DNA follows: TGTGCCACCAGTGAATTCCCCGGGACAGGATCTTACAATGAGCAGTTCTTC.